This TCR beta chain was sequenced in a study of CD8+ T cells in alopecia areata. Study-wide background: The study gave treated patients oral tofacitinib at 5 to 10 mg twice daily.

This CDR3 has 14 amino acids. V was trimmed by 6 bases and J by 0 bases, leaving 12 bases between them. The germline V gene encodes CDR1 SQVTM and CDR2 ANQGSEA. General study results and limits: Higher clonality was seen in lesional scalp than in normal scalp, especially in alopecia totalis/universalis. Tofacitinib produced a significant decrease in scalp clonality and in expanded CD8+ clones among the top 100.

At least ten counts were recorded for this clone. The target antigen is unknown. The treatment was: oral pan-JAK inhibitor, 5-10 mg twice daily. It was from alopecia areata patients that lesional scalp punch biopsies and peripheral blood were collected. RNA was extracted and reverse transcribed into cDNA as the sequencing template. Method: immunoSEQ multiplex PCR; TCRdb's copy keeps in-frame clones and lacks some. The table shows some 170,000 clones, with approximately 59% occurring only once. The chain links TRBV29-1 to TRBJ2-4, with D tentatively TRBD1 (5 bases). This sequence originates from a human donor with alopecia areata. This material consisted of CD4+ T cells sorted from blood, taken between weeks 55 and 70, from a patient treated with tofacitinib. CDR3 sequence (DNA): TGCAGCGTGCGGACACACCTAGCCAAAAACATTCAGTACTTC. Translation: CSVRTHLAKNIQYF.